A single TCR beta chain is shown here with its context. The antigen remains unidentified. The length of the CDR3 is 16 residues. The junction had 4 bases not matched to a gene; V was cut back by 4 bases and J by 4 bases. Germline CDR1 is KGHDR and CDR2 is SFDVKD. Time point denoted: late sampling 161 to 241 days after vaccination in three convalescent patients. The treatment is: 10-day PBMC culture with coronavirus spike peptide pools or control peptides (ViraFEST assay). Following culture for more than eight days, CD4+ T cells were isolated by negative selection. Sequence data for DNA of cultured CD4+ T cells were generated by the Oncomine TCR Beta short-read assay. TCRdb fed the PCR reads into MiXCR, producing one record per CDR3 protein. The repertoire holds some 26,000 distinct CDR3 sequences, with around two fifths as singletons. This entry is derived from a study of vaccination and CD4 T cells after COVID-19.

The V call is TRBV24-1, the J call TRBJ2-1; 12 bases match TRBD2. The sample here was CD4+ T cells from blood, cultured in vitro, taken about 7 months after SARS-CoV-2 vaccination. The receptor was isolated from a human donor who had recovered from COVID-19. The CDR3 nucleotides are TGTGCCACCAGTGAAACTAGCGGGGGGTCTTACAATGAGCAGTTCTTC. Amino acids: CATSETSGGSYNEQFF.